The 27 T cell receptor beta chains presented below share a single source sample, sequenced in a study of T cell responses to AZD1222 COVID-19 vaccine. Data came from immunoSEQ multiplex PCR; TCRdb stores just in-frame clones and leaves some out. The table shows 95,000 to 110,000 clones, with over 90% occurring only once. Material: peripheral blood, obtained on day 0 of AZD1222 vaccination. The origin of the receptors is an adult in good health.

The chain is built from TRBV3-1 (or the pseudogene TRBV3-2) and TRBJ1-1, with D uncertain. V was cut by 3 bases and J by 5 bases, with 7 bases left in between. Germline lookup yields CDR1 LGHDT and CDR2 YNNKEL (reference sequence). CDR3 length: 12 amino acids. The CDR3 nucleotides are TGTGCCAGCAGCCAGACTAGAACTGAAGCTTTCTTT. This gives the protein CASSQTRTEAFF.

The rearrangement links TRBV19 to TRBJ2-1; D uncertain. The CDR3 sequence is 15 residues long. Germline-derived CDR1 and CDR2 are LNHDA and SQIVND (reference sequence). Deletions cut 0 bases from V and 6 bases from J, with 12 bases between. CDR3 nucleotides: TGTGCCAGTAGTATAGATGAGGCAGGAGTCAATGAGCAGTTCTTC. Residues: CASSIDEAGVNEQFF.

The V gene is TRBV7-9, the J gene TRBJ1-3; no clear D. Germline-derived CDR1 and CDR2 are SEHNR and FQNEAQ (reference sequence). Trimming removed 1 base at V and 0 bases at J, with 16 bases between. The CDR3 contains 18 residues. The CDR3 protein is CASSLDFGSLFSGNTIYF. CDR3 nucleotide sequence: TGTGCCAGCAGCTTAGATTTCGGCAGCCTCTTCTCTGGAAACACCATATATTTT.

The chain joins TRBV6-5 to TRBJ1-5; 7 positions agree with TRBD1. V was clipped by 6 bases and J by 2 bases; unmatched bases: 7. Looked up from germline, CDR1 is MNHEY and CDR2 is SVGAGI. This CDR3 comprises 15 residues. This chain's CDR3 is CASSHRGMGNQPQHF. The CDR3 bases are TGTGCCAGCAGCCACAGGGGTATGGGCAATCAGCCCCAGCATTTT.

This sequence joins TRBV5-1 and TRBJ2-7; 8 nucleotides agree with TRBD2. This CDR3 region has 16 residues. V lost 5 bases and J lost 4; bases outside the gene matches: 14. The germline V gene has CDR1 SGHRS and CDR2 YFSETQ. The CDR3: CASSQTPAGASYEQYF. CDR3 DNA sequence: TGCGCCAGCAGTCAGACGCCAGCGGGAGCCTCGTACGAGCAGTACTTC.

This rearrangement joins TRBV15 to TRBJ2-4; D is perhaps TRBD2 (5 bases). The CDR3 has 17 residues. Germline loops: CDR1 LNHNV, CDR2 YYDKDF (reference sequence). V lost 0 bases to trimming and J lost 0 bases, with 12 bases between them. The DNA of the CDR3 is TGTGCCACCAGCAGAGACACCAGTGGACTAGCCAAAAACATTCAGTACTTC. Translated: CATSRDTSGLAKNIQYF.

This chain connects TRBV2 to TRBJ1-4, with TRBD1 as a possible D gene (5 bases). The CDR3 sequence is 14 residues long. The V gene lost 6 bases and the J gene lost 4 bases, with 12 bases spanning the gap. Germline values: CDR1 SNHLY, CDR2 FYNNEI. The CDR3 nucleotides read TGTGCCAGCAGCCTGGGACTGATTAATGAAAAACTGTTTTTT. This gives the protein CASSLGLINEKLFF.

The chain has TRBV2 and TRBJ2-5; the match to TRBD1 covers 9 bases. CDR1 is SNHLY, CDR2 FYNNEI, per germline. This CDR3 spans 15 amino acids. V lost 6 bases to trimming and J lost 5 bases; unmatched junction nucleotides: 10. The CDR3 nucleotides are TGTGCCAGCAGCTCGAGGACAGGGGATAGGGAGACCCAGTACTTC. This sequence encodes CASSSRTGDRETQYF.

In its sample, this clone was seen once. This chain joins TRBV4-2 and TRBJ2-3; no clear D. This CDR3 region has 14 residues. The V end was cut by 0 bases, the J end by 3 bases, with 7 bases between. Germline values: CDR1 LGHNA, CDR2 YNFKEQ. The CDR3 protein is CASSQDGQTDTQYF. CDR3 sequence (DNA): TGTGCCAGCAGCCAAGATGGTCAGACAGATACGCAGTATTTT.

The chain recombines TRBV10-2 with TRBJ2-7; 9 positions match TRBD2. V lost 4 bases and J lost 1; bases outside the gene matches: 2. From germline, CDR1 is WSHSY and CDR2 SAAADI. The CDR3 totals 14 residues. In nucleotides, the CDR3 is TGCGCCAGCAGTGGACTAGCGGCATCCTACGAGCAGTACTTC. This encodes CASSGLAASYEQYF.

V gene TRBV6-1 combines with J gene TRBJ2-5, with 7 bases lining up with TRBD2. Unmatched junction bases numbered 4, after V lost 1 base and J lost 5 bases. CDR1 MNHNS and CDR2 SASEGT come from the germline V gene. CDR3 length: 14 amino acids. The DNA of the CDR3 is TGTGCCAGCAGTGAAGGAAGCGGGACGGAGACCCAGTACTTC. Its translation is CASSEGSGTETQYF.

The chain is built from TRBV18 and TRBJ2-2, with 11 positions matching TRBD2. CDR3 length equals 17 residues. J gave up 2 bases and V 3 bases, and 5 bases lay outside the gene matches. Per the germline V gene, CDR1 is KGHSH and CDR2 is LQKENI. DNA of the CDR3: TGTGCCAGCTCACCCGTAGCGGGAGGGGTCAACACCGGGGAGCTGTTTTTT. Protein: CASSPVAGGVNTGELFF.

The V gene is TRBV7-9, the J gene TRBJ2-2; no definite D call. Trimming removed 5 bases at V and 5 bases at J, with 15 bases between. Germline V lookup: CDR1 SEHNR, CDR2 FQNEAQ (reference sequence). The CDR3 length is 15 residues. CDR3 in amino acids: CASSPISPGTGELFF. The CDR3 DNA follows: TGTGCCAGCAGCCCCATAAGCCCTGGAACCGGGGAGCTGTTTTTT.

The gene calls are TRBV7-9 and TRBJ2-2; D is ambiguous. In germline, CDR1 is SEHNR, CDR2 FQNEAQ (reference sequence). This CDR3 has 8 residues. The CDR3 bases are TGTACCGCTGGGGAGCTGTTTTTT. Translating it yields CTAGELFF.

The J gene is TRBJ2-5, the V gene TRBV24-1; D is undetermined. The CDR3 covers 13 residues. Trimming took 3 bases from V and 6 from J, leaving 10 bases between them. Germline lookup yields CDR1 KGHDR and CDR2 SFDVKD. As DNA, the CDR3 is TGTGCCACCAGTGATCTTATCGCGAAGACCCAGTACTTC. It translates to CATSDLIAKTQYF.

The chain is built from TRBV5-4 and TRBJ2-7, with TRBD2 identical over 11 bases. V lost 4 bases and J lost 2; bases outside the gene matches: 8. The germline V gene has CDR1 SGHNT and CDR2 YYREEE (reference sequence). The CDR3 is 16 residues long. CDR3 bases: TGTGCCAGCAGCGCAGGGACTAGCGGTTTTACCTACGAGCAGTACTTC. It specifies CASSAGTSGFTYEQYF.

The chain couples TRBV2 to TRBJ1-4; no clear D gene. The CDR3 consists of 14 residues. Germline assignment: CDR1 SNHLY and CDR2 FYNNEI. V lost 4 bases, J lost 2 bases, and 8 bases lay in between. CDR3 sequence: CASSAEGTNEKLFF. The CDR3 bases are TGTGCCAGCAGTGCGGAAGGCACTAATGAAAAACTGTTTTTT.

The rearrangement links TRBV24-1 to TRBJ2-7; D possibly corresponds to TRBD2 (6 bases). This CDR3 is 14 amino acids long. Germline CDR1 KGHDR, CDR2 SFDVKD. Trimming removed 2 bases from V and 3 bases from J, with 10 bases in between. CDR3 bases: TGTGCCACCAGTGATTACCGGGGGTACTACGAGCAGTACTTC. Translating gives CATSDYRGYYEQYF.

The chain joins TRBV2 to TRBJ2-2; D gene unclear. The CDR3 sequence is 13 residues long. Deletions cut 3 bases from V and 4 bases from J, with 6 bases between. Germline V gene sequence: CDR1 SNHLY, CDR2 FYNNEI. CDR3 coding DNA: TGTGCCAGCAGTGACGAAATCACCGGGGAGCTGTTTTTT. Amino acid sequence: CASSDEITGELFF.

This chain connects TRBV7-8 to TRBJ1-2, with no clear D. The CDR3 covers 11 residues. Germline values: CDR1 SGHVS, CDR2 FQNEAQ. The germline V and J ends were trimmed by 4 bases and 9 bases, with 9 bases remaining between them. CDR3 protein: CASSSLGSYTF. CDR3 in DNA: TGTGCCAGCAGCTCCCTGGGAAGCTACACCTTC.

CDR3 in amino acids: CATRAQILGTEAFF. CDR3 DNA: TGTGCCACCCGCGCCCAGATATTGGGCACTGAAGCTTTCTTT. The V call is TRBV6-5, the J call TRBJ1-1, with D hard to call. The V gene lost 10 bases and the J gene lost 4 bases, with 19 bases spanning the gap. The CDR3 has 14 residues. Germline CDR1 and CDR2: MNHEY and SVGAGI.

This clone was observed once. The V gene is TRBV19, the J gene TRBJ1-1; 7 bases match TRBD1. The length of the CDR3 is 12 residues. CDR1 and CDR2 from the germline V gene are LNHDA and SQIVND (reference sequence). V gave up 6 bases and J gave up 6 bases; unmatched junction bases: 4. CDR3 nucleotide sequence: TGTGCCAGTAGCGGCAGGGGGGCTGAAGCTTTCTTT. Encoded protein: CASSGRGAEAFF.

The chain uses TRBV7-2 and TRBJ1-5, with no clear D. The CDR3 has 15 residues. V was cut by 5 bases and J by 1 base, with 12 bases left in between. Germline values: CDR1 SGHTA, CDR2 FQGNSA. CDR3 in DNA: TGTGCCAGCAGCATATCCGCCTGGAGCAATCAGCCCCAGCATTTT. It translates to CASSISAWSNQPQHF.

This chain joins TRBV20-1 and TRBJ2-1, with a possible D match to TRBD2 (7 bases). From germline, CDR1 is DFQATT and CDR2 SNEGSKA (reference sequence). Trimming pared 7 bases from V and 9 bases from J, leaving 13 bases between. The CDR3 extends over 11 amino acids. The DNA for the CDR3 is TGCAGTGAGGGGGGGTTGGGTGAGCAGTTCTTC. As protein: CSEGGLGEQFF.

This chain links TRBV21-1 with TRBJ2-5; the table's D call, TRBD2, has no DNA check behind it. TRBV21-1 is shown as a pseudogene. There are 15 residues in the CDR3. CDR3 in amino acids: CASSKERLAEETQYF. CDR3 sequence (DNA): TGTGCCAGCAGCAAAGAAAGACTAGCGGAAGAGACCCAGTACTTC.

This clone came up once. CDR3: CASSRQFRQPQHF. The CDR3 nucleotides read TGTGCCAGCAGTAGACAATTCCGGCAGCCCCAGCATTTT. The V and J genes are TRBV12-3 or TRBV12-4 and TRBJ1-5; unclear D gene. V dropped 5 bases and J dropped 7 bases, with 12 bases sitting between them. The CDR3 totals 13 residues.

The V gene is TRBV20-1, the J gene TRBJ1-2; D perhaps matches TRBD1 (5 bases). CDR1 DFQATT and CDR2 SNEGSKA come from the germline V gene (reference sequence). The V end was cut by 5 bases, the J end by 4 bases, with 8 bases between. The CDR3 length is 11 residues. DNA of the CDR3: TGCAGTGCTGGACACGGCTATGGCTACACCTTC. It specifies CSAGHGYGYTF.